Listed below are T cell receptor beta chains from one sample, sequenced in a study of cytomegalovirus exposure and HLA in healthy donors. TCRdb's copy holds only in-frame clones and misses some; the assay was immunoSEQ multiplex PCR. The table shows approximately 200,000 clones, with under 85% occurring only once. Sequencing was done on a sample of PBMCs. Every receptor here comes from a woman between 18 and 29 years old in good health and CMV-seronegative. CDR3s include the opening cysteine and the closing phenylalanine or tryptophan. Each record gives: D gene, clone size, V gene, J gene, CDR3 protein, CDR3 DNA. The D gene is left open where the match is weak. The size entry is marked missing in some rows and otherwise reads once, few, many or a size class.

>TRBD1|NA|TRBV13|TRBJ1-5
CASSQGAGEGQPQHF
TGTGCCAGCAGCCAGGGGGCGGGGGAGGGTCAGCCCCAGCATTTT
>TRBD2|NA|TRBV19|TRBJ2-7
CASRAGVEQYF
TGTGCCAGCAGAGCGGGGGTCGAGCAGTACTTC
>TRBD1|NA|TRBV27|TRBJ2-3
CASREIGTGGGGSTDTQYF
TGTGCCAGCCGTGAAATTGGGACAGGGGGCGGGGGGAGCACAGATACGCAGTATTTT
>TRBD1|NA|TRBV6-6|TRBJ2-2
CASSLQGDGTGELFF
TGTGCCAGCAGCTTACAGGGGGACGGCACCGGGGAGCTGTTTTTT
>NA|NA|TRBV19|TRBJ1-5
CASSIDRNRQHF
TGTGCCAGTAGTATAGACAGGAATCGCCAGCATTTT
>NA|NA|TRBV28|TRBJ1-1
CASRVVGRVTEAFF
TGTGCCAGCAGGGTGGTGGGCAGGGTCACTGAAGCTTTCTTT
>NA|NA|TRBV19|TRBJ1-2
CASSNEGARYGYTF
TGTGCCAGTAGTAATGAGGGAGCTCGCTATGGCTACACCTTC
>TRBD2|few|TRBV5-4|TRBJ2-4
CASSLELAGNKNIQYF
TGTGCCAGCAGCTTGGAACTAGCGGGAAATAAAAACATTCAGTACTTC
>NA|NA|TRBV7-3|TRBJ1-1
CASSLQGGNTEAFF
TGTGCCAGCAGCTTACAGGGAGGGAACACTGAAGCTTTCTTT
>NA|NA|TRBV11-2|TRBJ1-1
CASTWREMGLVNTEAFF
TGTGCCAGCACATGGAGGGAGATGGGACTGGTGAACACTGAAGCTTTCTTT
>TRBD1|NA|TRBV5-6|TRBJ1-1
CASSLTRGLGAEAFF
TGTGCCAGCAGCCTAACCAGGGGGCTGGGGGCTGAAGCTTTCTTT
>TRBD1|NA|TRBV7-9|TRBJ2-3
CASSSRDSHNSDTQYF
TGTGCCAGCAGCTCCCGGGACAGTCATAATTCAGATACGCAGTATTTT
>NA|NA|TRBV5-6|TRBJ2-1
CASSFSPGEQFF
TGTGCCAGCAGCTTTTCACCGGGTGAGCAGTTCTTC
>TRBD1|NA|TRBV27|TRBJ2-1
CASSRDRGNEQFF
TGTGCCAGCAGCCGGGACAGGGGTAATGAGCAGTTCTTC
>NA|NA|TRBV28|TRBJ2-7
CASTEQGYHSEQYF
TGTGCCAGCACCGAACAGGGTTATCACTCCGAGCAGTACTTC
>TRBD2|NA|TRBV19|TRBJ2-3
CASSPRTSPDTQYF
TGTGCCAGTAGTCCCCGGACTAGCCCAGATACGCAGTATTTT